The clone carrying this TCR beta chain turned up a few times. Here immunoSEQ multiplex PCR was the method, and the copy in TCRdb shows in-frame clones only, minus some. Here the sample spans about 250,000 clones, 65% to 90% being singletons. The entry originates in a study of blood T cell repertoires in COVID-19. Trimming took off 8 bases at V and 10 bases at J, with 15 bases between the two ends. The germline V gene has CDR1 KGHSH and CDR2 LQKENI. The length of the CDR3 is 12 residues. The gene calls are TRBV18 and TRBJ2-1; D is unclear. Sequencing was done on a sample of peripheral blood. The clonotype comes from a man aged 50 to 59 with active or convalescent COVID-19. CDR3 coding DNA: TGTGCCAGCGCCGAGGCAGCCTTAGAGCAGTTCTTC. Translating gives CASAEAALEQFF.